A single sample gave rise to the 3 T cell receptor beta chains below, sequenced in a study of pediatric ulcerative colitis. The assay was immunoSEQ multiplex PCR, and TCRdb's table has in-frame clones only and misses some. Of 55,000 to 70,000 clones listed, around 87% were seen once; the top ten hold 1.5%. The material sequenced was blood. The receptors were gathered from a boy aged 10-17 years who was a control in a study of pediatric ulcerative colitis.

This rearrangement joins TRBV19 to TRBJ2-7; the match to TRBD2 covers 10 bases. The V segment lost 5 bases and the J segment 5 bases; nucleotides outside the gene matches: 12. Germline V gene sequence: CDR1 LNHDA, CDR2 SQIVND (reference sequence). The CDR3 is 16 amino acids. DNA for the CDR3: TGTGCCAGTAGTCTGTCCCTAGCGGGAGCGGTCGACGAGCAGTACTTC. It is translated as CASSLSLAGAVDEQYF.

Concerning this clone itself: Mismatch with germline at one junction end may stem from a read error. This chain uses TRBV7-7 with TRBJ2-1; 8 bases map to TRBD1. This CDR3 spans 15 amino acids. Germline V lookup: CDR1 SSHAT, CDR2 FNYEAQ (reference sequence). The chain's CDR3 is CASSPTISGGDEQFF. The CDR3 DNA reads as TGTGCTAGCAGCCCGACTATTTCAGGGGGCGATGAGCAGTTCTTC.

The V and J genes are TRBV11-2 and TRBJ2-3; D is ambiguous. The CDR3 contains 15 residues. Trimming shortened V by 4 bases and J by 6 bases, and 17 bases separated the two germline ends. Per germline, CDR1 SGHAT and CDR2 FQNNGV. CDR3 sequence (DNA): TGTGCCAGCAGCTCCGCCGGAATTAATAGGGATACGCAGTATTTT. Its translation is CASSSAGINRDTQYF.